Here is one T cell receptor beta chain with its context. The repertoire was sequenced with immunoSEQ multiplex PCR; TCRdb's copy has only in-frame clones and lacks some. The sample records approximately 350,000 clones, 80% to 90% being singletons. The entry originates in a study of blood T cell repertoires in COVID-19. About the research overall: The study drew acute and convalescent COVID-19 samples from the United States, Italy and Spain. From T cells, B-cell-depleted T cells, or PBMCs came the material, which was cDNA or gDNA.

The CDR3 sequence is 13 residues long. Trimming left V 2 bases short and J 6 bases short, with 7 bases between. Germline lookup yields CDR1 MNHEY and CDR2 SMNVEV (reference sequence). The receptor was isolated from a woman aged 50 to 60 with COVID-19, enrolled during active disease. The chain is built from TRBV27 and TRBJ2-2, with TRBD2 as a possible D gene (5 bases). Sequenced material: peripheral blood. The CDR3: CASSLEGPGELFF. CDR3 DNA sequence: TGTGCCAGCAGTTTAGAGGGTCCCGGGGAGCTGTTTTTT.